This T cell receptor beta chain was identified in a study of siplizumab effects on memory and regulatory T cells. Measured with immunoSEQ multiplex PCR; TCRdb has only the in-frame clones, and not every one. This repertoire shows about 91,000 clones, 93% found once; its top ten account for 6.5%. Source material: CD8+ T cells sorted from blood. The clonotype was recovered from a human donor in good health.

CDR3 residues: CASSKSVKNTEAFF. The CDR3 nucleotides read TGTGCCAGCAGCAAATCAGTTAAGAACACTGAAGCTTTCTTT. The chain employs TRBV21-1 and TRBJ1-1; the DNA was not compared with TRBD1, the D call given in the table. TRBV21-1 represents a pseudogene. This CDR3 contains 14 residues.